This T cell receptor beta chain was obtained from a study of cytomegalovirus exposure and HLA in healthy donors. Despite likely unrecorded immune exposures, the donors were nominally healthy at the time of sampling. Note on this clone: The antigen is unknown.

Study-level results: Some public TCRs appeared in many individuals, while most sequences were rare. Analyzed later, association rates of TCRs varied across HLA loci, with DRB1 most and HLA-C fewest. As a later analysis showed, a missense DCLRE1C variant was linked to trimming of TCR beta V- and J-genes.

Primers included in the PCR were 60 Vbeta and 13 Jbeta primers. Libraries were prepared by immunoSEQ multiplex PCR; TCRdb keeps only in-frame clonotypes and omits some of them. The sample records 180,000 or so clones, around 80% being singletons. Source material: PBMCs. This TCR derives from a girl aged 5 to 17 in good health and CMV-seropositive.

CDR3 amino acids: CASSLKARSDPIAKNIQYF. Here the CDR3 DNA reads TGTGCCAGCAGCTTAAAAGCCAGGTCTGACCCAATAGCCAAAAACATTCAGTACTTC. The rearrangement uses TRBV7-6 and TRBJ2-4; no reliable D call. V dropped 2 bases and J dropped 0 bases, with 20 bases sitting between them. The germline V gene has CDR1 SGHVS and CDR2 FNYEAQ. CDR3 length: 19 residues.